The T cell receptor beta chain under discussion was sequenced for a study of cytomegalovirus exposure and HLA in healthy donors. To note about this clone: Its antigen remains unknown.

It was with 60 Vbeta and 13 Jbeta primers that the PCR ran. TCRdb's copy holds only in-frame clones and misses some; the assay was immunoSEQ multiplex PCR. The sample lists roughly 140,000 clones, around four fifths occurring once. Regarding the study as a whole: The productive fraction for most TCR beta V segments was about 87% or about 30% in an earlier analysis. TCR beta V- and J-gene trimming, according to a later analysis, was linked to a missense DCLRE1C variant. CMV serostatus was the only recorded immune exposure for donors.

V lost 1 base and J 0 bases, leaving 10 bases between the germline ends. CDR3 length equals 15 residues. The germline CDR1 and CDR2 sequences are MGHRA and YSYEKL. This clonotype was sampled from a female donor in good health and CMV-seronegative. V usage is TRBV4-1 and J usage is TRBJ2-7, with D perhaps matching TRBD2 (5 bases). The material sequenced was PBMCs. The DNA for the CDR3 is TGCGCCAGCAGCCAAGTAGCGATTGGCTCCTACGAGCAGTACTTC. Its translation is CASSQVAIGSYEQYF.